These 30 T cell receptor beta chains were all obtained from the same sample, sequenced in a study of T cell changes during pregnancy in multiple sclerosis. Sequencing was performed with immunoSEQ multiplex PCR; in TCRdb, only in-frame clones are kept and a portion is missing. The sample shows around 38,000 clones, approximately 92% of them seen only once. The specimen comprised CD8+ T cells from peripheral blood mononuclear cells, sampled in the third trimester of pregnancy. The receptors come from a female donor with multiple sclerosis, enrolled in a pregnancy study.

The chain links TRBV28 to TRBJ1-6; 7 bases align to TRBD1. Germline loops: CDR1 MDHEN, CDR2 SYDVKM. This CDR3 has 15 residues. Trimming cost V 7 bases and J 5 bases; bases outside gene matches: 8. The CDR3 DNA sequence: TGTGCCAGCACCAAGGGGGACAGCGATAATTCACCCCTCCACTTT. Translating it yields CASTKGDSDNSPLHF.

The chain has TRBV19 and TRBJ1-1; D is undetermined. This CDR3 is built from 13 residues. Trimming shortened V by 6 bases and J by 2 bases, and 10 bases separated the two germline ends. The germline CDR1 and CDR2 sequences are LNHDA and SQIVND (reference sequence). CDR3 sequence: CASRIRVNTEAFF. The CDR3, as DNA: TGTGCCAGTAGAATCCGGGTTAACACTGAAGCTTTCTTT. Full variable domain (outside the CDR3, taken from reference TRBV19 and TRBJ1-1): DGGITQSPKYLFRKEGQNVTLSCEQNLNHDAMYWYRQDPGQGLRLIYYSQIVNDFQKGDIAEGYSVSREKKESFPLTVTSAQKNPTAFYLCASRIRVNTEAFFGQGTRLTVV.

The chain uses TRBV25-1 and TRBJ1-1; a weak D match, TRBD1 (5 bases). V was cut by 5 bases and J by 3 bases, with 19 bases left in between. CDR3 length: 16 amino acids. Looked up from germline, CDR1 is MGHDK and CDR2 is SYGVNS. The CDR3 sequence: CASSSLGGKGDTEAFF. CDR3 coding DNA: TGTGCCAGCAGTTCCCTCGGGGGGAAAGGAGACACTGAAGCTTTCTTT.

The CDR3, as DNA: TGTGCCAGTAGCCTTACAGGGGGGGCCGGGGAGCTGTTTTTT. This encodes CASSLTGGAGELFF. The chain recombines TRBV19 with TRBJ2-2, with D perhaps matching TRBD1 (8 bases). CDR3 size: 14 residues. Germline values: CDR1 LNHDA, CDR2 SQIVND (reference sequence). Between the trimmed V and J ends, which lost 6 bases and 6 bases, there was a span of 14 bases.

The V gene is TRBV11-3, the J gene TRBJ2-1; 9 positions agree with TRBD2. From germline, CDR1 is SGHNT and CDR2 YENEEA. The CDR3 covers 16 residues. Trimming took 5 bases from V and 7 from J; bases not matched to a gene: 12. The CDR3 spells CASSPWASGMINEQFF. CDR3 coding DNA: TGTGCCAGCAGCCCCTGGGCTAGCGGGATGATTAATGAGCAGTTCTTC.

The chain is built from TRBV6-5 and TRBJ2-7; a possible D gene is TRBD2 (6 bases). The germline gives CDR1 MNHEY, CDR2 SVGAGI. CDR3 length: 14 amino acids. The V and J ends lost 7 bases and 0 bases respectively, with 13 bases between them. DNA for the CDR3: TGTGCCAGCATGGGTAGCGGAACCTCCTACGAGCAGTACTTC. It specifies CASMGSGTSYEQYF.

The chain carries TRBV11-2 and TRBJ2-7; 11 bases are shared with TRBD2. Germline V gives CDR1 SGHAT, CDR2 FQNNGV. This CDR3 has 16 residues. The V segment lost 0 bases and the J segment 3 bases; nucleotides outside the gene matches: 4. Here the CDR3 DNA reads TGTGCCAGCAGCTTAGATACTAGCGGGAGCGACTACGAGCAGTACTTC. Translated, it gives CASSLDTSGSDYEQYF.

The chain combines TRBV4-1 with TRBJ2-7, with a possible D match to TRBD2 (5 bases). V was cut by 2 bases and J by 5 bases, with 16 bases left in between. Germline V lookup: CDR1 MGHRA, CDR2 YSYEKL. This CDR3 has 15 residues. CDR3 in DNA: TGCGCCAGCAGCCAAAACCCCCCAGCGGACGACGAGCAGTACTTC. It is translated as CASSQNPPADDEQYF.

V and J are TRBV5-4 and TRBJ2-7; 8 nucleotides align to TRBD1. CDR1 and CDR2 (germline): SGHNT, YYREEE (reference sequence). CDR3 length equals 14 residues. Germline trimming cut 4 bases from V and 5 bases from J; bases unmatched to any gene: 8. The CDR3 is CASSGQGRAHEQYF. CDR3 DNA sequence: TGTGCCAGCAGCGGACAGGGTCGGGCCCACGAGCAGTACTTC.

This CDR3 is CASSLMSSYEQYF. CDR3 bases: TGTGCCAGCAGCTTAATGAGCTCCTACGAGCAGTACTTC. The rearrangement links TRBV7-9 to TRBJ2-7, with no clear D. The CDR3 totals 13 residues. Germline CDR1 and CDR2: SEHNR and FQNEAQ (reference sequence). The ends were cut back, 2 bases at V and 0 bases at J, with 5 bases in the middle.

This clone counts as medium-sized. The V call is TRBV29-1, the J call TRBJ2-1, with 7 bases fitting TRBD2. This CDR3 region has 14 residues. Germline-derived CDR1 and CDR2 are SQVTM and ANQGSEA. V lost 4 bases, J lost 2 bases, and 5 bases stayed unmatched. In nucleotides, the CDR3 is TGCAGCGTTGGACTAGCCGACACCTACAATGAGCAGTTCTTC. This gives the protein CSVGLADTYNEQFF.

V usage is TRBV9 and J usage is TRBJ2-1; D unclear. The CDR3 consists of 14 residues. V gave up 4 bases and J gave up 4 bases, with 12 bases separating them. CDR1 and CDR2 from the germline V gene are SGDLS and YYNGEE. CDR3 residues: CASSPWAQYNEQFF. As DNA, the CDR3 is TGTGCCAGCAGCCCCTGGGCGCAGTACAATGAGCAGTTCTTC.

The genes are TRBV19 and TRBJ2-7; 11 positions agree with TRBD1. The CDR3 runs 14 residues. Germline V lookup: CDR1 LNHDA, CDR2 SQIVND (reference sequence). V shed 5 bases and J 3 bases; nucleotides not matched to a gene: 3. CDR3 sequence: CASSPGTGGYEQYF. CDR3 nucleotide sequence: TGTGCCAGTAGTCCCGGGACAGGGGGCTACGAGCAGTACTTC.

DNA for the CDR3: TGTGCCAGCAGTATCGGACAGTACACTGAAGCTTTCTTT. Protein: CASSIGQYTEAFF. The chain employs TRBV28 and TRBJ1-1, with D possibly matching TRBD1 (6 bases). The length of the CDR3 is 13 residues. Germline lookup yields CDR1 MDHEN and CDR2 SYDVKM. Trimming shortened V by 5 bases and J by 3 bases, and 10 bases separated the two germline ends.

The chain employs TRBV27 and TRBJ2-7, with TRBD2 matching over 10 bases. The CDR3 sequence is 12 residues long. Trimming took 6 bases from V and 5 from J; bases not matched to a gene: 1. Germline V gene data show CDR1 as MNHEY and CDR2 as SMNVEV (reference sequence). The CDR3 here is CASRGTSDEQYF. The CDR3 DNA follows: TGTGCCAGCAGGGGGACTAGCGACGAGCAGTACTTC.

The chain recombines TRBV27 with TRBJ2-7; 9 nucleotides align to TRBD2. This CDR3 has 15 amino acids. Germline trimming cut 6 bases from V and 3 bases from J; bases unmatched to any gene: 9. CDR1 is MNHEY and CDR2 is SMNVEV in the germline V gene (reference sequence). CDR3 residues: CASSLSGRPFYEQYF. The CDR3 DNA reads as TGTGCCAGCAGCTTAAGCGGGAGGCCCTTCTACGAGCAGTACTTC.

The CDR3 coding sequence is TGTGCCAGCAGTTTATCCGGGGTAACTGAAGCTTTCTTT. It codes for CASSLSGVTEAFF. The rearrangement links TRBV27 to TRBJ1-1; D is ambiguous. The CDR3 totals 13 residues. Germline loops: CDR1 MNHEY, CDR2 SMNVEV (reference sequence). V was pared by 0 bases and J by 5 bases, with 7 bases between.

This chain links TRBV19 with TRBJ2-1, with 12 positions matching TRBD2. The junction had 5 bases not matched to a gene; V was cut back by 2 bases and J by 0 bases. The CDR3 length is 18 residues. Germline lookup yields CDR1 LNHDA and CDR2 SQIVND (reference sequence). The CDR3 spells CASSISGLAGFSYNEQFF. As DNA, the CDR3 is TGTGCCAGTAGTATATCGGGACTAGCGGGTTTCTCCTACAATGAGCAGTTCTTC.

J is TRBJ2-7 and V is TRBV14; TRBD2 matches 8 bases. J lost 5 bases, V lost 5 bases, and 14 bases had no gene match. The CDR3 covers 16 residues. Per the germline V gene, CDR1 is SGHDN and CDR2 is FVKESK. DNA for the CDR3: TGTGCCAGCAGCTCCCACCCGAGCGGGAGTTTGCACGAGCAGTACTTC. This translates into CASSSHPSGSLHEQYF.

The chain employs TRBV6-1 and TRBJ2-3, with no clear D. The V end was cut by 2 bases, the J end by 0 bases, with 6 bases between. From germline, CDR1 is MNHNS and CDR2 SASEGT. The CDR3 runs 14 residues. The CDR3, as DNA: TGTGCCAGCAGTGAAATCGGTAGCACAGATACGCAGTATTTT. Encoded protein: CASSEIGSTDTQYF.

This clone was recorded once. The chain employs TRBV6-5 and TRBJ1-1, with D hard to call. Trimming removed 2 bases from V and 10 bases from J, with 14 bases in between. Germline loops: CDR1 MNHEY, CDR2 SVGAGI. The length of the CDR3 is 13 residues. CDR3 amino acids: CASSYAGETLAFF. The CDR3 DNA is TGTGCCAGCAGTTACGCCGGAGAGACCTTAGCTTTCTTT.

J is TRBJ2-7 and V is TRBV5-1; tentatively, D is TRBD2 (6 bases). Trimming pared 5 bases from V and 1 base from J, leaving 10 bases between. Germline V gene lookup returns CDR1 SGHRS and CDR2 YFSETQ. This CDR3 region has 13 residues. DNA for the CDR3: TGCGCCAGCAGTTGGGACTCATCCTACGAGCAGTACTTC. Encoded protein: CASSWDSSYEQYF.

This clone was detected only once. The J gene is TRBJ2-3, the V gene TRBV7-2; 9 bases are shared with TRBD2. The germline V gene encodes CDR1 SGHTA and CDR2 FQGNSA. The CDR3 length is 15 residues. J lost 0 bases, V lost 5 bases, and 3 bases had no gene match. The CDR3 region is CASSPGLASTDTQYF. The CDR3 coding sequence is TGTGCCAGCAGCCCGGGACTAGCTAGCACAGATACGCAGTATTTT.

This chain uses TRBV6-1 with TRBJ1-5; D remains unclear. The CDR3 extends over 15 amino acids. CDR1 MNHNS and CDR2 SASEGT come from the germline V gene. V lost 2 bases and J 6 bases, leaving 14 bases between the germline ends. The CDR3 bases are TGTGCCAGCAGTGAATGGGCGGGAGAGGGTCAGCCCCAGCATTTT. Its translation is CASSEWAGEGQPQHF.

The chain employs TRBV7-9 and TRBJ2-3; 10 bases map to TRBD2. From germline, CDR1 is SEHNR and CDR2 FQNEAQ (reference sequence). This CDR3 has 15 amino acids. Trimming took 5 bases from V and 6 from J; bases not matched to a gene: 8. The CDR3 region is CASSPPSGSADTQYF. For the CDR3, the DNA is TGTGCCAGCAGCCCCCCTAGCGGGAGCGCGGATACGCAGTATTTT. Combining the CDR3 with reference TRBV7-9 and TRBJ2-3 gives the whole variable domain DTGVSQNPRHKITKRGQNVTFRCDPISEHNRLYWYRQTLGQGPEFLTYFQNEAQLEKSRLLSDRFSAERPKGSFSTLEIQRTEQGDSAMYLCASSPPSGSADTQYFGPGTRLTVL.

In its sample, this clone was seen once. The chain recombines TRBV14 with TRBJ2-7; TRBD2 agrees at 13 bases. CDR1 is SGHDN, CDR2 FVKESK, per germline. The length of the CDR3 is 15 residues. The junction had 2 bases not matched to a gene; V was cut back by 3 bases and J by 3 bases. As DNA, the CDR3 is TGTGCCAGCAGCCAGAGGACTAGCGGGAGCTACGAGCAGTACTTC. Encoded protein: CASSQRTSGSYEQYF.

This rearrangement joins TRBV5-1 to TRBJ2-1; 7 bases map to TRBD2. Germline CDR1 is SGHRS and CDR2 is YFSETQ. The CDR3 totals 15 residues. Losses at the gene ends were 4 bases for V and 7 bases for J; bases not matched to a gene: 11. The CDR3 region is CASSQRTSEGNEQFF. The CDR3 nucleotides read TGCGCCAGCAGCCAAAGGACTAGTGAGGGGAATGAGCAGTTCTTC. The full variable domain, with the rest looked up from reference TRBV5-1 and TRBJ2-1, is KAGVTQTPRYLIKTRGQQVTLSCSPISGHRSVSWYQQTPGQGLQFLFEYFSETQRNKGNFPGRFSGRQFSNSRSEMNVSTLELGDSALYLCASSQRTSEGNEQFFGPGTRLTVL.

This chain uses TRBV4-3 with TRBJ1-1; 7 bases are a match to TRBD1. The germline V gene has CDR1 LGHNA and CDR2 YSLEER. This CDR3 has 13 amino acids. V was pared by 6 bases and J by 2 bases, with 3 bases of the junction left unmatched. CDR3 in DNA: TGCGCCAGCAGGCGGGACAGCAACACTGAAGCTTTCTTT. It codes for CASRRDSNTEAFF.

This chain links TRBV2 with TRBJ2-5; 10 nucleotides match TRBD2. This CDR3 comprises 16 residues. Trimming took 4 bases from V and 4 from J; bases not matched to a gene: 9. The V gene's germline CDR1 is SNHLY and CDR2 FYNNEI. CDR3 DNA: TGTGCCAGCAGTGGTGCTAGCGGGGGCATTCGAGAGACCCAGTACTTC. This translates into CASSGASGGIRETQYF.

This chain connects TRBV21-1 to TRBJ2-5; the D call TRBD1 from the table was never checked on the DNA. TRBV21-1 is flagged as a pseudogene. The length of the CDR3 is 15 residues. The CDR3 sequence: CASSNWTGRGETQYF. The CDR3, as DNA: TGTGCCAGCAGCAATTGGACAGGGAGAGGAGAGACCCAGTACTTC.